This T cell receptor (beta chain) was documented in a study of T cells after posttransplantation cyclophosphamide listed by TCRdb under 2016. A note on the overall study: The study tracked T cell repertoire reconstitution by TRB sequencing after myeloablative bone marrow transplantation using posttransplantation cyclophosphamide as GVHD prophylaxis. Samples from around 40 PTCy-treated patients and under 20 related bone marrow donors of those patients were subjected to antigen receptor sequencing. Because TRA and TRB clonality were tightly correlated in 9 or 10 samples, subsequent TCR analyses were focused on TRB only. TRB sequencing was performed on blood from all 30 or so PTCy patients with 1-year posttransplant specimens. Up to 3 additional blood samples from 2 to 5.2 years after transplant were also TRB-sequenced in 3 patients, as was pretransplant blood from a handful of patients. Public TRB sequences were queried against a database of over 3,500 sequences associated with responses to pathogens, tumor antigens, self-antigens and alloantigens. What the authors observed across the whole study: Across a few dozen patients, TRB clonality was highly associated with recipient CMV seropositivity and CMV reactivation, and diversity in PTCy patients was similar to diversity in CNI/methotrexate controls. At 1-2 months, donor-recipient similarity was low but rose over the first year, and the later blood repertoires were often dominated by donor CD8+ memory clones. The TRB repertoires of T cells infiltrating skin or GI tract showed only limited overlap with the TRB repertoires of T cells in blood.

TRB sequencing used genomic DNA with the immunoSEQ assay at survey resolution or the hsTCRB kit. As for the authors' bioinformatics: The immunoSEQ software handled the initial read processing, while the LymphoSeq R package was used for the repertoire analyses. Clonality was calculated as 1 minus normalized Shannon entropy, and the Gini coefficient was also calculated for each TRB dataset. To infer phenotypes in unsorted samples, TRB sequences from sorted subsets of the recipient or donor were mapped onto unsorted samples from the same recipient. TCRdb provides this immuneACCESS table in a form limited to in-frame rearrangements. Some clones are lacking; in checked studies, under half of them reflect an unresolved V gene, and why the rest are absent is not known. From that table come the V and J calls and clone size; the DNA was used to work out D and trimming. The sample counts 6,500 to 9,000 clones, each observed more than once. The top ten constitute over 9.5% of the sample.

V was cut back by 1 base and J by 4 bases, leaving a gap of 12 bases between them. Spanning cysteine to phenylalanine, the CDR3 consists of 15 amino acids. Only the CDR3 region is kept as DNA, spanning 45 bases read in frame from base 1. For CDR1 and CDR2, the germline V gene lists SGHRS and YFSETQ. This clone was found many times. Which antigen it targets is not known. Base-call qualities are not available, and no considerably larger clone is one nucleotide away. Interpreted using the paper, the treatment or condition label stands for: high-dose cyclophosphamide on days +3 and +4 as single-agent GVHD prophylaxis. For conditioning, the PTCy patients got busulfan and fludarabine, then a related or unrelated marrow graft, followed by cyclophosphamide on days +3 and +4. The PTCy-treated patients were drawn from a prospective, multi-institutional clinical trial. Mononuclear cells from peripheral blood and bone marrow were separated by Ficoll-Hypaque density centrifugation and then cryopreserved.

This clonotype was obtained from a female patient between 50 and 60 years old who received an allogeneic stem cell transplant from a related donor, was CMV-positive, and had no GVHD. After a transplant, some of the T cells may come from the graft donor. Sequencing was performed on PBMCs, taken after allogeneic stem cell transplant with posttransplant cyclophosphamide. The rearrangement combines TRBV5-1 with TRBJ2-1, and possibly TRBD2, on 6 matching bases. CDR3 sequence: CASSLSGFTYNEQFF. The DNA reads as follows: TGCGCCAGCAGCTTGAGCGGGTTCACTTACAATGAGCAGTTCTTC.